Following are 14 T cell receptor beta chains from one sample sequenced in a study of neoadjuvant anti-PD-1 for oral cavity cancer. Noted time point: after neoadjuvant nivolumab, at surgical resection. Clones were read by immunoSEQ multiplex PCR, and TCRdb kept only the in-frame ones, dropping some. The sample has approximately 10,000 clones, roughly 64% seen once. Sequencing was performed on PBMCs, taken after nivolumab (anti-PD-1) treatment. These receptors were taken from a person between 40 and 85 years old with oral cavity squamous cell carcinoma.

The chain joins TRBV28 to TRBJ1-2, with 7 bases that match TRBD1. Per the germline V gene, CDR1 is MDHEN and CDR2 is SYDVKM. There are 14 residues in the CDR3. With 7 bases clipped from V and 0 bases from J, the junction kept 5 bases outside the gene matches. The CDR3 sequence is CASISGTANYGYTF. CDR3 in DNA: TGTGCCAGCATCTCGGGGACAGCTAACTATGGCTACACCTTC.

This clone showed up just a few times. The V and J genes are TRBV14 and TRBJ2-7; no clear D. Trimming shortened V by 6 bases and J by 6 bases, and 18 bases separated the two germline ends. The germline gives CDR1 SGHDN, CDR2 FVKESK. This CDR3 spans 14 amino acids. The CDR3 protein is CASSPSGVLPEQYF. The CDR3 region has the DNA TGTGCCAGCAGTCCCTCCGGAGTGTTGCCCGAGCAGTACTTC.

The V gene is TRBV9, the J gene TRBJ2-7, with no clear D. The ends were cut back, 4 bases at V and 6 bases at J, with 14 bases in the middle. Germline assignment: CDR1 SGDLS and CDR2 YYNGEE. The CDR3 spans 13 residues. The CDR3 sequence is CASSRGDTAEQYF. The DNA for the CDR3 is TGTGCCAGCAGCCGCGGCGATACGGCCGAGCAGTACTTC.

The chain joins TRBV7-2 to TRBJ2-2; no definite D call. The CDR3 has 15 amino acids. V was clipped by 1 base and J by 6 bases, with 12 bases between them. In germline, CDR1 is SGHTA, CDR2 FQGNSA. CDR3 coding DNA: TGTGCCAGCAGCTTAGTACCTCGGCCTCCCGGGGAGCTGTTTTTT. This gives the protein CASSLVPRPPGELFF.

This sequence joins TRBV7-2 and TRBJ2-5, with D unresolved. Germline V CDR1 and CDR2: SGHTA, FQGNSA. The CDR3 loop spans 13 amino acids. V was trimmed by 2 bases and J by 2 bases, leaving 6 bases between them. The DNA of the CDR3 is TGTGCCAGCAGCTTAACTCCACAAGAGACCCAGTACTTC. It translates to CASSLTPQETQYF.

The chain has TRBV30 and TRBJ2-1, with 10 positions matching TRBD2. Trimming at V came to 8 bases and at J to 4 bases, leaving 2 bases not matched to a gene. Germline V CDR1 and CDR2: GTSNPN, SVGIG (reference sequence). The CDR3 runs 12 residues. The CDR3 is CAQTSGYNEQFF. The CDR3 nucleotides are TGTGCCCAGACTAGCGGGTACAATGAGCAGTTCTTC.

The sample holds a few counts of this clone. The V and J genes are TRBV5-1 and TRBJ2-4, with TRBD2 identical over 10 bases. This CDR3 is built from 16 residues. V shed 2 bases, J shed 8 bases, and the junction held 10 bases outside the gene matches. The germline gives CDR1 SGHRS, CDR2 YFSETQ. CDR3 nucleotide sequence: TGCGCCAGCAGCTTCACGACTAGCGGGTTTGGGGACATTCAGTACTTC. This codes for CASSFTTSGFGDIQYF.

A few counts support this clone. The chain combines TRBV7-9 with TRBJ1-5; no clear D gene. Germline V lookup: CDR1 SEHNR, CDR2 FQNEAQ (reference sequence). The V and J ends lost 2 bases and 2 bases respectively, with 4 bases between them. The CDR3 sequence is 13 residues long. The CDR3 here is CASSLSGNQPQHF. DNA for the CDR3: TGTGCCAGCAGCTTATCAGGCAATCAGCCCCAGCATTTT.

V is TRBV7-8 and J is TRBJ2-1, with D perhaps assigned TRBD1 or TRBD2 (7 bases each). The V end lost 2 bases, the J end lost 9 bases, and 14 bases lay between the germline ends. This CDR3 comprises 14 residues. The germline V gene has CDR1 SGHVS and CDR2 FQNEAQ. CDR3 bases: TGTGCCAGCAGCTTAATAGGGGGCGGGGGTGAGCAGTTCTTC. Translation gives CASSLIGGGGEQFF.

By proportion, this clone is hyperexpanded (1% or more). The chain recombines TRBV29-1 with TRBJ1-1; 9 bases line up with TRBD1. This CDR3 spans 13 amino acids. Germline loops: CDR1 SQVTM, CDR2 ANQGSEA. With V trimmed by 6 bases and J by 3 bases, 5 bases remained unmatched. The CDR3 is CSVGTGGYTEAFF. The CDR3 DNA reads TGCAGCGTAGGTACAGGGGGCTACACTGAAGCTTTCTTT.

As DNA, the CDR3 is TGTGCCAGCAGGGGGACACCCGGCAAGACCGGGGAGCTGTTTTTT. It yields the protein CASRGTPGKTGELFF. The V call is TRBV2, the J call TRBJ2-2; D may be TRBD1 (6 bases). Trimming stripped 6 bases from V and 5 bases from J, with 16 bases between. Germline lookup yields CDR1 SNHLY and CDR2 FYNNEI. The CDR3 has 15 residues.

The genes are TRBV7-2 and TRBJ2-7; 8 positions match TRBD2. V trimming: 1 base; J trimming: 4 bases; junction bases outside the gene matches: 3. CDR3 length: 14 residues. Germline V gives CDR1 SGHTA, CDR2 FQGNSA. CDR3: CASSLDPSGYEQYF. The CDR3 coding sequence is TGTGCCAGCAGCTTAGATCCTAGCGGGTACGAGCAGTACTTC.

V usage is TRBV5-1 and J usage is TRBJ1-4; D may be TRBD1 (6 bases). This CDR3 spans 14 amino acids. The germline CDR1 and CDR2 sequences are SGHRS and YFSETQ. V lost 2 bases and J lost 7, with 12 bases in between. CDR3 coding DNA: TGCGCCAGCAGCTTTGGACAGTTTAGTGAAAAACTGTTTTTT. Residues: CASSFGQFSEKLFF.

The V gene is TRBV13, the J gene TRBJ2-7; 8 nucleotides align to TRBD1. This CDR3 comprises 15 residues. Germline CDR1 is PRHDT and CDR2 is FYEKMQ (reference sequence). J lost 3 bases, V lost 2 bases, and 6 bases had no gene match. The CDR3 nucleotides are TGTGCCAGCAGCTTAACGACAGGGGACGGCTACGAGCAGTACTTC. It specifies CASSLTTGDGYEQYF. Based on the CDR3 plus reference TRBV13 and TRBJ2-7, the full variable domain is AAGVIQSPRHLIKEKRETATLKCYPIPRHDTVYWYQQGPGQDPQFLISFYEKMQSDKGSIPDRFSAQQFSDYHSELNMSSLELGDSALYFCASSLTTGDGYEQYFGPGTRLTVT.